This T cell receptor beta chain was sequenced in a study of Ad26.COV2.S vaccination and SARS-CoV-2 variants. Overall study: Intramuscular Ad26.COV2.S doses were given once or twice, 56 days apart.

Germline values: CDR1 ENHRY, CDR2 SYGVKD. Unmatched junction bases numbered 15, after V lost 4 bases and J lost 9 bases. The CDR3 has 16 amino acids. Study-level findings and limits: Among vaccine recipients, spike-specific TCR breadth exceeded that of placebo recipients.

About this clone itself: Its specificity is not known.

Libraries were prepared by immunoSEQ multiplex PCR; TCRdb keeps only in-frame clonotypes and omits some of them. The data hold about 680,000 clones, with approximately 88% observed a single time. Treatment here: over 15 received Ad26.COV2.S at low or high dose, single or two shots; about 5 received placebo; per-sample allocation not given. Repertoires come from day 63 after the first vaccine or placebo injection. Adults aged 18-55 years in Boston included the donor. The chain links TRBV10-3 to TRBJ2-1; 7 nucleotides line up with TRBD2. The sequences come from peripheral blood, collected in a trial of Ad26.COV2.S vaccine versus placebo. This receptor was taken from a person aged 18 to 65 who received the Ad26.COV2.S COVID-19 vaccine or a placebo. The CDR3 DNA is TGTGCCATCAGTGGGTTTGGGGGGGAATCGGGCCGTGAGCAGTTCTTC. This codes for CAISGFGGESGREQFF.